Listed below are T cell receptor beta chains from one sample, sequenced in a study of T-cell reconstitution after alpha-beta-depleted transplantation in children. TCRdb re-derived calls from the PCR reads in MiXCR, one entry per CDR3 protein. The sample lists about 400,000 distinct CDR3 sequences, just over 20% occurring once. Material: PBMCs from the stem cell graft donor, obtained from the stem cell graft. The receptors were sampled from a human donor who donated a stem cell graft to a child with acute myeloid leukemia. Both conserved end residues are part of each CDR3. The D gene is left open where the match is weak. Clone size, where shown, is once, few, many, or a class for clones that have expanded.

v_gene	abundance	j_gene	d_gene	CDR3nt	CDR3aa
TRBV23-1	.	TRBJ2-7	TRBD1	TGCGCCAGCAGTCGGACAGGGCCAAACTTC	CASSRTGPNF
TRBV5-1	few	TRBJ2-1	.	TGCGCCAGCAGCTTGGATCCTACGAGCTACAATGAGCAGTTCTTC	CASSLDPTSYNEQFF
TRBV6-5	many	TRBJ2-1	.	TGTGCCAGCAGTTATGAGGGCCTCGATGAGCAGTTCTTC	CASSYEGLDEQFF
TRBV9	few	TRBJ2-2	TRBD2	TGTGCCAGCAGCGTCGGACTAGCGGGATGTGCGAACACCGGGGAGCTGTTTTTT	CASSVGLAGCANTGELFF
TRBV6-5	many	TRBJ2-5	.	TGTGCCAGCAGTACCCGGTCGGGCCTAATGGAGGGGACCCAGTACTTC	CASSTRSGLMEGTQYF
TRBV20-1	few	TRBJ2-1	.	TGCAGTGCGGCCGGCGGGGAGGTGAACAATGAGCAGTTCTTC	CSAAGGEVNNEQFF
TRBV29-1	.	TRBJ1-2	TRBD1	TGCAGCGGACAGGGGAATTCTGGCTACACCTTC	CSGQGNSGYTF
TRBV2	.	TRBJ2-5	TRBD2	TGTGCCAGCAGTGAACAGGGACTAGCGGGAGAAGAGACCCAGTACTTC	CASSEQGLAGEETQYF
TRBV27	few	TRBJ2-5	.	TGTGCCAGCAGTTCCCTGGGCGCGAGCGAGGTGACCCAGTACTTC	CASSSLGASEVTQYF
TRBV28	few	TRBJ1-6	.	TGTGCCTGCGGACGGACGCGTTCACCCCTCCACTTT	CACGRTRSPLHF
TRBV4-2	.	TRBJ1-1	.	TGTGCCAGCAGCCAACCCTTGGCGCCGAACACTGAAGCTTTCTTT	CASSQPLAPNTEAFF
TRBV29-1	many	TRBJ1-1	TRBD1	TGCAGCGTTGCCTACGATTGGGACAGGGGAAGCCAAGCTTTCTTT	CSVAYDWDRGSQAFF
TRBV5-1	.	TRBJ2-6	TRBD2	TGCGCCAGCAGCCCGGGACTAGTTACTGGGGCCAACGTCCTGACTTTC	CASSPGLVTGANVLTF
TRBV5-1	.	TRBJ2-7	TRBD1	TGCGCCAGCAGCGCTCATGGGACAGGGTATTACGAGCAGTACTTC	CASSAHGTGYYEQYF
TRBV7-9	.	TRBJ2-5	TRBD2	TGTGCCAGCAGCCCTAGACTAGCGGGAGGGCCCTACGAGACCCAGTACTTC	CASSPRLAGGPYETQYF
TRBV28	.	TRBJ2-5	TRBD1	TGTGCCAGCAGTTCGGACAGGGGTTATCAAGAGACCCAGTACTTC	CASSSDRGYQETQYF
TRBV29-1	few	TRBJ1-1	.	TGCAGCGTTGAAGAATCAGGGAACACTGAAGCTTTCTTT	CSVEESGNTEAFF
TRBV28	few	TRBJ2-3	.	TGTGCCAGCACCTTGGATCAAGCGGGCACAGATACGCAGTATTTT	CASTLDQAGTDTQYF
TRBV12-3/TRBV12-4	.	TRBJ2-7	TRBD1	TGTGCCAGCAGACCCCGGACAGGTTTCGAGCAGTACTTC	CASRPRTGFEQYF
TRBV20-1	few	TRBJ2-7	.	TGCAGTGCTAGGGACTTAACCTCCAACTACGAGCAGTACTTC	CSARDLTSNYEQYF
TRBV12-3/TRBV12-4	.	TRBJ2-7	.	TGTGCCAGCAGTTTAGGCGGGGTACTTTCCTACGAGCAGTACTTC	CASSLGGVLSYEQYF
TRBV12-3/TRBV12-4	few	TRBJ2-2	.	TGTGCCAGCAGCAGGGGCCGGGACACCGGGGAGCTGTTTTTT	CASSRGRDTGELFF
TRBV5-6	few	TRBJ2-2	.	TGTGCCAGCAGCTTGACAGCCATATCGGCCGGGGAGCTGTTTTTT	CASSLTAISAGELFF
TRBV25-1	many	TRBJ2-7	TRBD1	TGTGCCAGCAGTACCACAGGGGGCAGCTACGAGCAGTACTTC	CASSTTGGSYEQYF
TRBV5-1	.	TRBJ2-1	.	TGCGCCAGCAGCTTGGGGGGGGAAGTGAACAATGAGCAGTTCTTC	CASSLGGEVNNEQFF
TRBV20-1	.	TRBJ2-7	TRBD1	TGCAGTGCTAGCCAAAACAGGGGGCCACCCTACGAGCAGTACTTC	CSASQNRGPPYEQYF
TRBV2	.	TRBJ2-1	TRBD1	TGTGCCACCTCCGGGACAGGGGCTACGGATGAGCAGTTCTTC	CATSGTGATDEQFF
TRBV3-1	.	TRBJ2-7	TRBD2	TGTGCCAGCAGCCAAGGGGGAGGACTAGGCGACCACGAGCAGTACTTC	CASSQGGGLGDHEQYF
TRBV5-1	many	TRBJ2-7	.	TGCGCCAGCAGCCCGAACCCCCTGGACAATTCCTACGAGCAGTACTTC	CASSPNPLDNSYEQYF
TRBV4-1	.	TRBJ2-7	TRBD2	TGCGCCAGCAGCCAGCCCATAGCGGGAGGTACCTACGAGCAGTACTTC	CASSQPIAGGTYEQYF
TRBV29-1	many	TRBJ2-1	.	TGCAGCGTTGAAGATGAAGGGGCGTACAATGAGCAGTTCTTC	CSVEDEGAYNEQFF
TRBV18	.	TRBJ2-3	.	TGTGCCAGCTCACCATGGGAGACGGGGACAGATACGCAGTATTTT	CASSPWETGTDTQYF
TRBV4-1	.	TRBJ2-3	TRBD1	TGCGCCAGCAGGCAAGCAGGCGACAGGGCCACAGATACGCAGTATTTT	CASRQAGDRATDTQYF
TRBV20-1	.	TRBJ2-7	.	TGCAGTCCCGAGTACGAGCAGTACTTC	CSPEYEQYF
TRBV24-1	once	TRBJ2-3	.	TGTGCCACCAGTGACCCGCGACGTGGAGGGGATACGCAGTATTTT	CATSDPRRGGDTQYF
TRBV21-1	many	TRBJ2-5	.	TGTGCCAGCAGCAAAGAGGGAGGGCGGGTGGAGACCCAGTACTTC	CASSKEGGRVETQYF
TRBV24-1	few	TRBJ2-2	TRBD2	TGTGCCACCAGAGAGACTAGCGGAGACACCGGGGAGCTGTTTTTT	CATRETSGDTGELFF
TRBV2	.	TRBJ2-6	.	TGTGCCAGCAGTGAAGGTGCCTCTGGGGCCAACGTCCTGACTTTC	CASSEGASGANVLTF
TRBV20-1	many	TRBJ2-1	TRBD2	TGCAGTGCTAGATTCGCTAGCGGGAGCTCCTACAATGAGCAGTTCTTC	CSARFASGSSYNEQFF
TRBV9	few	TRBJ2-5	TRBD2	TGTGCCAGCAGCCCTCGAAGCGGACTAGCGGGACAAGAGACCCAGTACTTC	CASSPRSGLAGQETQYF
TRBV5-4	.	TRBJ1-5	.	TGTGCCAGCAGCAAGGGAGGGGTCAGCAATCAGCCCCAGCATTTT	CASSKGGVSNQPQHF
TRBV10-3	.	TRBJ2-2	TRBD2	TGTGCCATCCGACTAGGACTAGCGTCGACCGGGGAGCTGTTTTTT	CAIRLGLASTGELFF
TRBV29-1	few	TRBJ1-1	.	TGCAGCGTTGAAAGGCCCCTGACAGGAGAAGCTTTCTTT	CSVERPLTGEAFF
TRBV11-1	.	TRBJ2-1	TRBD2	TGTGCCAGCAGTCAATTAGCCAGGACTAGCGGGAATTACAATGAGCAGTTCTTC	CASSQLARTSGNYNEQFF
TRBV7-6	few	TRBJ2-5	TRBD2	TGTGCCAGCAGCTTAGTCGGTCTTAGCGGGGAGGGGGAGACCCAGTACTTC	CASSLVGLSGEGETQYF
TRBV29-1	many	TRBJ2-1	.	TGCAGCGGAAGGAGTAGCGGAGGATACAATGAGCAGTTCTTC	CSGRSSGGYNEQFF
TRBV12-3/TRBV12-4	many	TRBJ2-5	.	TGTGCCAGCAGTTTAAACAGGGACGAGACCCAGTACTTC	CASSLNRDETQYF
TRBV24-1	.	TRBJ1-5	.	TGTGCCACCAGTGATTCGTGGGACGGCCCGGAACATTTT	CATSDSWDGPEHF